This TCR beta chain was identified during a study of Ad26.COV2.S vaccination and SARS-CoV-2 variants (dated by TCRdb to 2020 to 2023). Background on the whole study: Donors in the vaccine arm were drawn from COV1001, a phase I-IIa trial of Ad26.COV2.S in healthy adults that was multicentre, randomized, double-blind and placebo-controlled. Trial participants were randomized into five groups of five: low-dose or high-dose Ad26.COV2.S given once or twice, or placebo on both occasions. The TCR-sequenced set comprised around 30 samples: roughly 19 Ad26.COV2.S vaccine recipients, 5 placebo recipients and 8 SARS-CoV-2 convalescent individuals. Investigators did not know the trial group allocation while performing experiments and assessing outcomes. Sequencing of the TCRbeta repertoire served to evaluate the specificity and breadth of SARS-CoV-2-reactive T cell receptors following Ad26.COV2.S vaccination. Dosing of Ad26.COV2.S was intramuscular, at either 5x10^10 or 1x10^11 viral particles, delivered as one shot or as two shots spaced 56 days apart. Summary of the overall study and its limitations: Comparing responses between vaccine doses or regimens was not something the study was powered to do. Ad26.COV2.S recipients had higher spike-specific TCR breadth than placebo recipients (P = 0.0014). According to the authors, total T cell responses may have been underestimated by the TCR breadth and depth analyses. After vaccination, substantial breadth of spike-specific CD8+ and CD4+ T cell responses was reported. Vaccine and placebo recipients had comparable non-spike TCR breadth, which fits with the vaccine containing only spike.

The immunoSEQ Assay was the method used to sequence TCRbeta CDR3 regions. After extraction, genomic DNA underwent amplification by bias-controlled multiplex PCR, followed by high-throughput sequencing. Processing in the source paper ran as follows. Collapsing and filtering of sequences were performed to quantify the absolute abundance of each unique TCRbeta CDR3 region. Usable DNA was measured by amplifying reference genes present in all nucleated cells, and TCRbeta template counts were normalized to that usable DNA to estimate T cell fraction. Repertoire TCRs were annotated as SARS-CoV-2-specific when V gene, CDR3 amino acid sequence and J gene were exactly matched to a known reactive TCR set. MIRA supplied the reference SARS-CoV-2 TCR set, which was filtered for enrichment in COVID-19-positive ImmuneCODE repertoires so that public or cross-reactive TCRs were removed. Using the MIRA antigens, annotated TCRs were further analysed by specific ORF or by position within an ORF. Depth was the summed frequency of annotated unique rearrangements, while breadth was defined as annotated unique rearrangements over total unique productive rearrangements. Two-sided Wilcoxon rank-sum tests were applied when comparing TCR breadth between groups. The source is immuneACCESS, and TCRdb retained only in-frame sequences with V and J called. Part of the clones is not carried over; for the studies checked, unresolved V genes explain less than half of this, and the remainder is unexplained. From that table come the V and J calls and clone size; the DNA was used to work out D and trimming. This sample lists approximately 300,000 clones; approximately 86% were detected once. The ten largest clones take up roughly 2% of the sample.

As regards this clone: Its antigen is still unknown. No much larger clone is present one base from it, and per-base qualities are unavailable.

What the treatment or condition label conveys for this sample: 15 to 20 received Ad26.COV2.S at low or high dose, single or two shots; roughly five received placebo; per-sample allocation not given. Repertoires of vaccine and placebo recipients were sequenced from samples collected on day 63 after the first injection. Between 29 July and 7 August 2020, Cohort 1b enrolled fewer than 30 adults aged 18-55 years at one site in Boston, USA. Ad26.COV2.S was a replication-incompetent adenovirus type 26 vector expressing a prefusion-stabilized SARS-CoV-2 spike protein from the original Wuhan strain. V gives up 8 bases and J gives up 2 bases, and the segment between their germline ends measures 9 bases. CDR1 and CDR2, per the germline V gene, are MNHEY and SVGAGI. The CDR3 spans 12 residues, from the cysteine through the phenylalanine. Just CDR3 DNA is preserved here, 36 bases in frame from base 1.

The chain joins TRBV6-5 to TRBJ1-1, with the D gene too uncertain to name. The sequences come from peripheral blood, collected in a trial of Ad26.COV2.S vaccine versus placebo. This clonotype originated in a person between 18 and 65 years old who received the Ad26.COV2.S COVID-19 vaccine or a placebo. The CDR3 protein is CASGRANTEAFF. At the DNA level, the sequence is TGTGCCAGCGGCAGAGCTAACACTGAAGCTTTCTTT.